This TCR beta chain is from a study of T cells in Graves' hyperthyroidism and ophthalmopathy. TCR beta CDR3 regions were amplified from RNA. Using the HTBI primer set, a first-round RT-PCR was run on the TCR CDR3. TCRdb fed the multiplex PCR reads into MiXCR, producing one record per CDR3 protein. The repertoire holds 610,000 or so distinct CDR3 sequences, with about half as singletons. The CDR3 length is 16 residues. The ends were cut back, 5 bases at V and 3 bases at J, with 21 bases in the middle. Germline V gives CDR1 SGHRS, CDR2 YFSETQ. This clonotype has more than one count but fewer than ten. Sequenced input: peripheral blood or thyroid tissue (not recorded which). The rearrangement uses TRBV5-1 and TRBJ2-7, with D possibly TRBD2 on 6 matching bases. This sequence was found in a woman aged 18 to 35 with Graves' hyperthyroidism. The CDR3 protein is CASSLNWGTQVYEQYF. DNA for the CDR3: TGCGCCAGCAGTTTAAATTGGGGGACTCAAGTCTACGAGCAGTACTTC.